This is a list of T cell receptor beta chains from one sample in a study of OX40 agonist ivuxolimab in advanced cancers. Only in-frame clones appear in the TCRdb table, and some are missing; sequencing was by immunoSEQ multiplex PCR. The table has around 72,000 clones, 75% to 90% seen once; the top ten hold roughly 0.4%. This sample comprised CD4+ or CD8+ T cells sorted from blood, obtained in a trial of the OX40 agonist ivuxolimab. The receptor set was obtained from an adult with an advanced solid tumor such as melanoma, head and neck, liver or kidney cancer. Both conserved end residues are part of each CDR3. Fields, in order: clone size, J gene, V gene, D gene, CDR3 protein, CDR3 DNA. D genes are given only for firm matches. Size is stated for part of the rows, as once, few or many counts, or as a class when the clone is expanded.

>-|TRBJ2-3|TRBV21-1|-
CASRPRKKARADTQYF
TGTGCCAGCAGACCCCGAAAAAAGGCAAGGGCAGATACGCAGTATTTT
>-|TRBJ1-2|TRBV19|-
CASSIKAGYNYGYTF
TGTGCCAGTAGTATCAAGGCGGGGTACAACTATGGCTACACCTTC
>-|TRBJ2-5|TRBV7-8|TRBD1
CASSFRSQTGSETQYF
TGTGCCAGCAGCTTTCGATCACAGACAGGGAGTGAGACCCAGTACTTC
>-|TRBJ2-1|TRBV7-3|TRBD2
CASSLTSGVYNEQFF
TGTGCCAGCAGCCTGACTAGCGGGGTTTACAATGAGCAGTTCTTC
>-|TRBJ1-5|TRBV2|-
CASSVQTGNQPQHF
TGTGCCAGCAGTGTACAGACAGGCAATCAGCCCCAGCATTTT
>-|TRBJ2-1|TRBV27|TRBD2
CASSSEGLAGPGNEQFF
TGTGCCAGCAGTTCCGAGGGACTAGCGGGACCCGGGAATGAGCAGTTCTTC
>-|TRBJ2-1|TRBV7-2|TRBD2
CASSTSAGTSAFYEQFF
TGTGCCAGCAGCACAAGCGCCGGGACTAGCGCTTTCTATGAGCAGTTCTTC
>-|TRBJ1-2|TRBV11-2|-
CASSLSSLQGGMYGYTF
TGTGCCAGCAGCTTGTCGTCGTTACAGGGAGGAATGTATGGCTACACCTTC
>once|TRBJ1-1|TRBV12-5|-
CASGLEAEGQAFF
TGTGCTAGTGGTTTGGAGGCAGAGGGTCAGGCTTTCTTT
>-|TRBJ2-2|TRBV5-1|TRBD2
CASSFLAGSNTGELFF
TGCGCCAGCAGCTTCCTAGCGGGTTCGAACACCGGGGAGCTGTTTTTT
>-|TRBJ1-1|TRBV6-1|-
CASSEGGIGLGFAEAFF
TGTGCCAGCAGTGAAGGTGGTATCGGTTTGGGATTCGCTGAAGCTTTCTTT
>-|TRBJ2-3|TRBV19|TRBD1
CASSMDRAFPSTDTQYF
TGTGCCAGTAGTATGGACAGGGCCTTTCCTAGCACAGATACGCAGTATTTT
>-|TRBJ1-4|TRBV2|-
CASSDHRTNEKLFF
TGTGCCAGCAGTGATCATAGGACAAATGAAAAACTGTTTTTT
>-|TRBJ2-1|TRBV6-4|-
CASRFDQSSYNEQFF
TGTGCCAGCAGGTTCGATCAGAGCTCCTACAATGAGCAGTTCTTC
>-|TRBJ1-1|TRBV28|TRBD1
CASSEPGQKNTEAFF
TGTGCCAGCAGCGAACCGGGACAGAAGAACACTGAAGCTTTCTTT
>-|TRBJ1-1|TRBV5-4|-
CASSFVQNTEAFF
TGTGCCAGCAGCTTCGTCCAGAACACTGAAGCTTTCTTT
>-|TRBJ2-1|TRBV7-2|-
CASSLAQEYNEQFF
TGTGCCAGCAGCTTGGCCCAGGAGTACAATGAGCAGTTCTTC
>-|TRBJ2-3|TRBV7-7|TRBD2
CASSRGLAGGDTQYF
TGTGCCAGCAGCCGCGGACTAGCGGGTGGGGATACGCAGTATTTT
>-|TRBJ2-4|TRBV6-6|TRBD1
CASTVVGTGNRNIQYF
TGTGCCAGCACCGTAGTCGGGACAGGGAATAGAAACATTCAGTACTTC
>-|TRBJ2-7|TRBV6-5|-
CASNLSGGSYEQYF
TGTGCCAGCAATCTATCGGGCGGTTCCTACGAGCAGTACTTC
>-|TRBJ1-5|TRBV19|-
CASSIYLAYSNQPQHF
TGTGCCAGTAGTATATACCTCGCTTATAGCAATCAGCCCCAGCATTTT
>-|TRBJ2-1|TRBV5-8|-
CASSHREDYNEQFF
TGTGCCAGCAGCCACAGGGAGGACTACAATGAGCAGTTCTTC
>-|TRBJ1-2|TRBV6-4|-
CASRAGPSEGYTF
TGTGCCAGCAGAGCGGGACCCTCCGAGGGCTACACCTTC
>-|TRBJ2-1|TRBV11-2|-
CASSFWGAAGEHLNNEQFF
TGTGCCAGCAGCTTTTGGGGGGCGGCAGGCGAACACCTCAACAATGAGCAGTTCTTC
>-|TRBJ2-3|TRBV19|TRBD2
CASSIAGGSPADTQYF
TGTGCCAGTAGTATAGCAGGCGGGAGCCCCGCAGATACGCAGTATTTT
>-|TRBJ2-7|TRBV28|-
CASNQRGYEQYF
TGTGCCAGCAACCAAAGGGGCTACGAGCAGTACTTC